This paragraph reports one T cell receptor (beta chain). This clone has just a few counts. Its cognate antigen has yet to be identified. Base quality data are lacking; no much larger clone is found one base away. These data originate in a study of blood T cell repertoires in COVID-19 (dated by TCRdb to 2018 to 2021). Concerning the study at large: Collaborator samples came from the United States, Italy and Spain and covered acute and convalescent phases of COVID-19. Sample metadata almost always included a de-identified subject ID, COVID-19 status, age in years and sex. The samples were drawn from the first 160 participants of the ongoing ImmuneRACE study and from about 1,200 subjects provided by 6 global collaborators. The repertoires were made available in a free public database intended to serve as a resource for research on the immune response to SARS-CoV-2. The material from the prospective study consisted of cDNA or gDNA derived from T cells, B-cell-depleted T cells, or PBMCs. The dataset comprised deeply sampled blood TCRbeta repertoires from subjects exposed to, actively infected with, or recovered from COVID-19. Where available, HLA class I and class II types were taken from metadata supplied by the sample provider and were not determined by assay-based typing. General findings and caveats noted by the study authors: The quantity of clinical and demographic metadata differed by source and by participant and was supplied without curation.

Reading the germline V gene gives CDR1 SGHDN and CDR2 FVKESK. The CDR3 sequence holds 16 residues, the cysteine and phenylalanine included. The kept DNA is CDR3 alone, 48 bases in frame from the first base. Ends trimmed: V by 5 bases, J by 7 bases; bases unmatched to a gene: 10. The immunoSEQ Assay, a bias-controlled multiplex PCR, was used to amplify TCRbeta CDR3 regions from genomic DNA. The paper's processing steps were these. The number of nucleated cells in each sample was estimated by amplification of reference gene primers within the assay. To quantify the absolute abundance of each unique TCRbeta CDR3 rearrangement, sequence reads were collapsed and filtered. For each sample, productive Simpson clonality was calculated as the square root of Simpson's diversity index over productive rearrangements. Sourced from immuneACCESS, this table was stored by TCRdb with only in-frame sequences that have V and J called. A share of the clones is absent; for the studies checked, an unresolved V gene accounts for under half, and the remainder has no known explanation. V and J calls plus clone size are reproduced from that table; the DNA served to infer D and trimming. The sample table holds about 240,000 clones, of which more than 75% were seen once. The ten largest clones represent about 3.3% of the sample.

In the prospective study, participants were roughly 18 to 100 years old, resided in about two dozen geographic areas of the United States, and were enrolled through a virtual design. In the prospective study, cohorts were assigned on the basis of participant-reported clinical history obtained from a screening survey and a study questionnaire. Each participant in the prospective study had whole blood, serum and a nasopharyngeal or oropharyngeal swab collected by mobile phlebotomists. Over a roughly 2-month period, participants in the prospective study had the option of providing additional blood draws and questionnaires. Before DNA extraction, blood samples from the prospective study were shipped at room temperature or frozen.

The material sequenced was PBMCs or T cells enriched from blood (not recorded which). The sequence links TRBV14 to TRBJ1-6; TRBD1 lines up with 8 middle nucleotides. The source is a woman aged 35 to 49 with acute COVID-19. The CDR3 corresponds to CASSDRGGVWNSPLHF. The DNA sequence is TGTGCCAGCAGCGACAGGGGCGGTGTCTGGAATTCACCCCTCCACTTT.